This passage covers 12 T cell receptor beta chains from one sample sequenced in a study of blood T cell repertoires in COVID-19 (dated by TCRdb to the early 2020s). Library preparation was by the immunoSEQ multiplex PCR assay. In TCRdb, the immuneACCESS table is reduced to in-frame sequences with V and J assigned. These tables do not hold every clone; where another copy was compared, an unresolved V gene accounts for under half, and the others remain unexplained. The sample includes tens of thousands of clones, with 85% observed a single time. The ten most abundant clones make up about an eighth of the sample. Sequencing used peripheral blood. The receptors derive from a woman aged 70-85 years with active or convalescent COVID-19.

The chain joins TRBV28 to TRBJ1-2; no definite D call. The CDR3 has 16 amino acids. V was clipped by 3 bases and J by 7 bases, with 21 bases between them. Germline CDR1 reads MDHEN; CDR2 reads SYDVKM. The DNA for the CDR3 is TGTGCCAGCAGTTTCCCGCCGGTGTTGGGAGTGCGTGGCTACACCTTC. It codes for CASSFPPVLGVRGYTF.

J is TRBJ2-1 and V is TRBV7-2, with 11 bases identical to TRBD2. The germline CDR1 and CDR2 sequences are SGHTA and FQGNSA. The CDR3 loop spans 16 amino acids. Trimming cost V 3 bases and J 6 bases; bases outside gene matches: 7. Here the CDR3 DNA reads TGTGCCAGCAGCTTGGTTAGGCTAGCGGGGGGCAATGAGCAGTTCTTC. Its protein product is CASSLVRLAGGNEQFF. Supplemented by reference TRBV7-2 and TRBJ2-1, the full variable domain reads GAGVSQSPSNKVTEKGKDVELRCDPISGHTALYWYRQSLGQGLEFLIYFQGNSAPDKSGLPSDRFSAERTGGSVSTLTIQRTQQEDSAVYLCASSLVRLAGGNEQFFGPGTRLTVL.

This chain's CDR3 is CASSPRTGGRIQYF. DNA of the CDR3: TGTGCCAGTAGTCCGAGGACAGGGGGAAGGATTCAGTACTTC. The rearrangement links TRBV19 to TRBJ2-4, with 10 bases aligning to TRBD1. Trimming cost V 5 bases and J 10 bases; bases outside gene matches: 8. Germline V gives CDR1 LNHDA, CDR2 SQIVND (reference sequence). This CDR3 is built from 14 residues.

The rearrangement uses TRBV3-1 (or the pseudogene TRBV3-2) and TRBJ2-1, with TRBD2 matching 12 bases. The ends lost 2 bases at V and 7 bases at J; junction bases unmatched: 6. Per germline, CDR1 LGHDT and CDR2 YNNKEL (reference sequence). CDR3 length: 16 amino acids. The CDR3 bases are TGTGCCAGCAGCCAACTAGCGGGGGGGCCTCTGAATGAGCAGTTCTTC. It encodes CASSQLAGGPLNEQFF.

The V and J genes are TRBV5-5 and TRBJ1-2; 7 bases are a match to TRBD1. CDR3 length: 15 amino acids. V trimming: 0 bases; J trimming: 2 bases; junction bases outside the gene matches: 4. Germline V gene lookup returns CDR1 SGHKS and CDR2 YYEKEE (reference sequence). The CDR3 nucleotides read TGTGCCAGCAGCTTGGGGGACAGTCCCAACTATGGCTACACCTTC. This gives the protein CASSLGDSPNYGYTF. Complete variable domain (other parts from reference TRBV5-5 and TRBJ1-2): DAGVTQSPTHLIKTRGQQVTLRCSPISGHKSVSWYQQVLGQGPQFIFQYYEKEERGRGNFPDRFSARQFPNYSSELNVNALLLGDSALYLCASSLGDSPNYGYTFGSGTRLTVV.

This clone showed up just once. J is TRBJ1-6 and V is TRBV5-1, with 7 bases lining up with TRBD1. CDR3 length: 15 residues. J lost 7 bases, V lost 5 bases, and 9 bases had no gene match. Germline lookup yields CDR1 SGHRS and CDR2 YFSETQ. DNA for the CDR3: TGCGCCAGCAGGCCCGGACAGGTTCCCAATTCACCCCTCCACTTT. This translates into CASRPGQVPNSPLHF.

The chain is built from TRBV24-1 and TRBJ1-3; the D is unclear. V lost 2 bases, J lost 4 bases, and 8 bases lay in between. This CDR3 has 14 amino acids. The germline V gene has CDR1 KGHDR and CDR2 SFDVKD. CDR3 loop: CATSDSGSGNTIYF. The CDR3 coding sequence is TGTGCCACCAGTGATTCCGGGTCCGGAAACACCATATATTTT.

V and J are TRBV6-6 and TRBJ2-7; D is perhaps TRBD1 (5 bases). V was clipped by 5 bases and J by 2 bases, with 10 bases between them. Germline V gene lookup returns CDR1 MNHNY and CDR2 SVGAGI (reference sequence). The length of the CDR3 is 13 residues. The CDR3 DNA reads TGTGCCAGCAGTCTGGCAGGGACCTACGAGCAGTACTTC. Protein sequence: CASSLAGTYEQYF.

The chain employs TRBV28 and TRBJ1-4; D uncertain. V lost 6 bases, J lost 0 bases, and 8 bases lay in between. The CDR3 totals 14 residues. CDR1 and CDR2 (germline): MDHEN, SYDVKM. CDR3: CASSRPATNEKLFF. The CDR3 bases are TGTGCCAGCAGCCGTCCAGCAACTAATGAAAAACTGTTTTTT.

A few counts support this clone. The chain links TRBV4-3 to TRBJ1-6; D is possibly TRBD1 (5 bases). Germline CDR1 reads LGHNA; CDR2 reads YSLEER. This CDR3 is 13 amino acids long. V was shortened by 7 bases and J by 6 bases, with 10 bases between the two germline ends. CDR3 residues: CASKGAGNSPLHF. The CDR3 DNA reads TGCGCCAGCAAAGGGGCAGGTAATTCACCCCTCCACTTT.

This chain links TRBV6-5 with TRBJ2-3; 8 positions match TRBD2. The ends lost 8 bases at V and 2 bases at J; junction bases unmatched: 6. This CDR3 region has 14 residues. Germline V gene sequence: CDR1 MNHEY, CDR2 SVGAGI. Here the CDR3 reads CASSRGGITDTQYF. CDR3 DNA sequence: TGTGCCAGCTCCCGGGGGGGGATCACAGATACGCAGTATTTT.

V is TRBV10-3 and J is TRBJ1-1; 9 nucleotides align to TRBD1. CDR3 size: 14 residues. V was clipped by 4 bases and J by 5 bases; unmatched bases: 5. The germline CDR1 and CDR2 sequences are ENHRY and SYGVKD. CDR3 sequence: CAISVGQGRTEAFF. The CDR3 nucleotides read TGTGCCATCAGTGTGGGACAGGGTAGGACTGAAGCTTTCTTT.